This T cell receptor (beta chain) was observed in a study of cytomegalovirus exposure and HLA in healthy donors. Study-level information: Membership in the Caucasian-associated ancestry cluster was found for 65% to 85% of about 430 genotyped donors. Findings and limits, study-wide: Analysis was carried out at a later point, and it linked a missense DCLRE1C variant to TCR beta V- and J-gene trimming. TRBV6-2, TRBV6-3 and other indistinguishable V segments were excluded.

Turning to this clone: Antigen: not known.

The primer mix had 60 Vbeta and 13 Jbeta primers. The method was immunoSEQ multiplex PCR; TCRdb's version includes in-frame clones alone and lacks a portion of them. The ten top clones account for 11%, within a sample of around 52,000 clones. The V gene's germline CDR1 is KGHSH and CDR2 LQKENI. This CDR3 contains 12 residues. V shed 3 bases and J shed 5 bases, with 8 bases lying between them. The sequence was collected from a woman between 45 and 65 years old in good health and CMV-seropositive. Sequencing was done on a sample of PBMCs. The V gene is TRBV18, the J gene TRBJ2-7; weak D call: TRBD2 (5 bases). The CDR3 protein is CASSPEGNEQYF. DNA of the CDR3: TGTGCCAGCTCACCCGAGGGCAACGAGCAGTACTTC.